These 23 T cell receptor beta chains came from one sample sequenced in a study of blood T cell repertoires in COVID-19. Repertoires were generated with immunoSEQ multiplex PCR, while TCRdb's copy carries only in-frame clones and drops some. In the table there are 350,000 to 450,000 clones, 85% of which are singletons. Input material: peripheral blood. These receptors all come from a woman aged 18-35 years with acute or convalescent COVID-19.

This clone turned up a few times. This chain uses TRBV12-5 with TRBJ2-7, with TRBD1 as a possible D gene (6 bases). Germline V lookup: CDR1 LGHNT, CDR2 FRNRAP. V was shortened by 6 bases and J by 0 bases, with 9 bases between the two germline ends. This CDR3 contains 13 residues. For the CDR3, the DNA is TGTGCTAGTGGGACAGGCAACTCCTACGAGCAGTACTTC. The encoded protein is CASGTGNSYEQYF.

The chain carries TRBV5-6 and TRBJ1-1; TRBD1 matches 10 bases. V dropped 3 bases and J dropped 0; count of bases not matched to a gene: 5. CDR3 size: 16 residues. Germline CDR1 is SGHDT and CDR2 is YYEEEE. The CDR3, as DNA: TGTGCCAGCAGCTCGGGACAGGGGACCATGAACACTGAAGCTTTCTTT. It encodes CASSSGQGTMNTEAFF.

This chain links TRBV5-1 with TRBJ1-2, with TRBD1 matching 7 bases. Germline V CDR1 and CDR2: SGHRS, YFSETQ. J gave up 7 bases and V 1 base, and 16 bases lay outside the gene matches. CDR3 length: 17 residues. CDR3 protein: CASSLQGEPSVNVGYTF. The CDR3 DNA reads TGCGCCAGCAGCTTGCAGGGGGAACCCTCTGTAAACGTTGGCTACACCTTC.

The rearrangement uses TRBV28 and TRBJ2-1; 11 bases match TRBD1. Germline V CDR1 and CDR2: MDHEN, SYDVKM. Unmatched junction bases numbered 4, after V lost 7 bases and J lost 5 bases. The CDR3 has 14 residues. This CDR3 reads CASTWGQGDNEQFF. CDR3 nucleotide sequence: TGTGCCAGCACCTGGGGACAGGGGGACAATGAGCAGTTCTTC.

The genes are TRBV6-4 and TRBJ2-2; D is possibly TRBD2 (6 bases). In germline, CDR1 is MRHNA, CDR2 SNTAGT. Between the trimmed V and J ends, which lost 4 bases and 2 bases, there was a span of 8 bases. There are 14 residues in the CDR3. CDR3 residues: CASSVGLNTGELFF. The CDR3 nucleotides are TGTGCCAGCAGTGTGGGACTTAACACCGGGGAGCTGTTTTTT.

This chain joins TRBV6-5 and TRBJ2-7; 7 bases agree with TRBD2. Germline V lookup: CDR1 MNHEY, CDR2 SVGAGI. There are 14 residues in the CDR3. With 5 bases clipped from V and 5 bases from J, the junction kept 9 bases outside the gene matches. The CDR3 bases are TGTGCCAGCAGTCGGGGCGGGGGTGAGAACGAGCAGTACTTC. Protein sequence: CASSRGGGENEQYF.

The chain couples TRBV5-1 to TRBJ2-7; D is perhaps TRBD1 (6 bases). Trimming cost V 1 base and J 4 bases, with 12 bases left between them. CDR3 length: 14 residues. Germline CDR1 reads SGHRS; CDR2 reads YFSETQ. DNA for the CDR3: TGCGCCAGCAGCTTGAATCAGGGGAGTTACGAGCAGTACTTC. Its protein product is CASSLNQGSYEQYF. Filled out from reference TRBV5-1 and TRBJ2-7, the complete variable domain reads KAGVTQTPRYLIKTRGQQVTLSCSPISGHRSVSWYQQTPGQGLQFLFEYFSETQRNKGNFPGRFSGRQFSNSRSEMNVSTLELGDSALYLCASSLNQGSYEQYFGPGTRLTVT.

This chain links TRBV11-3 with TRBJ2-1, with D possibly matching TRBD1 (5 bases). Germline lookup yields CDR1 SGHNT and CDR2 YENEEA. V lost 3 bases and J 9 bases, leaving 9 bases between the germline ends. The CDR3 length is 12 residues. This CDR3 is CASSLGQAEQFF. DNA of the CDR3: TGTGCCAGCAGCTTGGGGCAGGCTGAGCAGTTCTTC.

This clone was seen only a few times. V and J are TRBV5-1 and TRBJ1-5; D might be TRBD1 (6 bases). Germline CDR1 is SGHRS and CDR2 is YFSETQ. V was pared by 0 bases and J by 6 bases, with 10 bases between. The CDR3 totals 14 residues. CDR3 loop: CASSLAGVGQPQHF. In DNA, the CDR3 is TGCGCCAGCAGCTTGGCAGGGGTGGGTCAGCCCCAGCATTTT.

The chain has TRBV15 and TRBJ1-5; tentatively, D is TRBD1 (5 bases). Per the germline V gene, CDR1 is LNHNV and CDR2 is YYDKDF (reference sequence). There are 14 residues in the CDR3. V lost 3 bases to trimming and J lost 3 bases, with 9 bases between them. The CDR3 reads CATSRQGNNQPQHF. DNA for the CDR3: TGTGCCACCAGCAGGCAGGGAAACAATCAGCCCCAGCATTTT. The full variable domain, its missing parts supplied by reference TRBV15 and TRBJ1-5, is DAMVIQNPRYQVTQFGKPVTLSCSQTLNHNVMYWYQQKSSQAPKLLFHYYDKDFNNEADTPDNFQSRRPNTSFCFLDIRSPGLGDTAMYLCATSRQGNNQPQHFGDGTRLSIL.

CDR3 sequence (DNA): TGTGCCAGCAGCCAATTAACCCGGGCAGGGGTCGATCTCACCGGGGAGCTGTTTTTT. It is translated as CASSQLTRAGVDLTGELFF. V is TRBV14 and J is TRBJ2-2, with D perhaps TRBD1 (6 bases). In germline, CDR1 is SGHDN, CDR2 FVKESK. Trimming removed 2 bases from V and 4 bases from J, with 23 bases in between. The CDR3 is 19 amino acids.

In nucleotides, the CDR3 is TGTGCCAGCAGCCCTCTCGGACAGGGCGCGCACGAGCAGTACTTC. Amino acid sequence: CASSPLGQGAHEQYF. The chain is built from TRBV9 and TRBJ2-7, with 8 bases lining up with TRBD1. CDR1 is SGDLS, CDR2 YYNGEE, per germline. The J segment lost 5 bases and the V segment lost 4 bases, leaving 11 bases of the junction unmatched. The CDR3 is 15 amino acids.

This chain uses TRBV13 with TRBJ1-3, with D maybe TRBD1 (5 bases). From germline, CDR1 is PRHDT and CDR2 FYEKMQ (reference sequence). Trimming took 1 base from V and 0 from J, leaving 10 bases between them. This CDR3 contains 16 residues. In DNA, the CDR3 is TGTGCCAGCAGCTTAGCTGGGGCCCCCTCTGGAAACACCATATATTTT. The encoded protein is CASSLAGAPSGNTIYF.

CDR3 region: CASSYGTGDGEQYF. The CDR3 coding sequence is TGTGCCAGCAGTTACGGTACAGGGGACGGCGAGCAGTACTTC. V and J are TRBV6-5 and TRBJ2-7, with 7 positions matching TRBD1. The CDR3 totals 14 residues. CDR1 and CDR2 from the germline V gene are MNHEY and SVGAGI. With V trimmed by 2 bases and J by 6 bases, 7 bases remained unmatched.

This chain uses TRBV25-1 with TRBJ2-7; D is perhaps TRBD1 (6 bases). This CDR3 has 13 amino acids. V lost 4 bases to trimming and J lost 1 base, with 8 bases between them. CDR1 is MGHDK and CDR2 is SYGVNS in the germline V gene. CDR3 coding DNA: TGTGCCAGCAGTGGGGACAATTCCTACGAGCAGTACTTC. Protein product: CASSGDNSYEQYF.

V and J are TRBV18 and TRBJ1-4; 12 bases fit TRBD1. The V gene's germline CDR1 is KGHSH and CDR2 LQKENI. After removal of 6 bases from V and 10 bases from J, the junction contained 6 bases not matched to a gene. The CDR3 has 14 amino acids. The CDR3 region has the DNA TGTGCCAGCTCCCGGGGGACAGGGGGCGGAAAACTGTTTTTT. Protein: CASSRGTGGGKLFF.

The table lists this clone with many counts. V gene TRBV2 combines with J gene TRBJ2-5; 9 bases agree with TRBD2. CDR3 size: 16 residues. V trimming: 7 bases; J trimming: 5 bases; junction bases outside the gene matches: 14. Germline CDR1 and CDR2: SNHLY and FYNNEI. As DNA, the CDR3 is TGTGCCAGCACCCGCGGGGGGGCGCGCCAAGGGGAGACCCAGTACTTC. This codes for CASTRGGARQGETQYF. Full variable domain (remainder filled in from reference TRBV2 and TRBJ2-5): EPEVTQTPSHQVTQMGQEVILRCVPISNHLYFYWYRQILGQKVEFLVSFYNNEISEKSEIFDDQFSVERPDGSNFTLKIRSTKLEDSAMYFCASTRGGARQGETQYFGPGTRLLVL.

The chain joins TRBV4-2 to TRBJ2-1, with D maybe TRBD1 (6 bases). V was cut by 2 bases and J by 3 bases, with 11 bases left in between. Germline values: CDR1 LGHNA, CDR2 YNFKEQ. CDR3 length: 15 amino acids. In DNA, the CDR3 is TGTGCCAGCAGCCAAACAGGGTCAATCTACAATGAGCAGTTCTTC. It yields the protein CASSQTGSIYNEQFF.

This chain's CDR3 is CASSQSGGAVGEQFF. CDR3 in DNA: TGCGCCAGCAGTCAAAGCGGGGGGGCCGTCGGAGAGCAGTTCTTC. This chain links TRBV4-1 with TRBJ2-1, with 10 nucleotides matching TRBD2. CDR1 is MGHRA, CDR2 YSYEKL, per germline. V lost 6 bases to trimming and J lost 10 bases; unmatched junction nucleotides: 12. This CDR3 comprises 15 residues.

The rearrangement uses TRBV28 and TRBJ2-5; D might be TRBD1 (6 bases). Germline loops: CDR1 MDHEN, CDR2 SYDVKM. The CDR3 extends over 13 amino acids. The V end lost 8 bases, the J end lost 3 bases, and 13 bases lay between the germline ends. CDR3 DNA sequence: TGTGCCAGCGGGTTCGGACAGAAAGAGACCCAGTACTTC. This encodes CASGFGQKETQYF. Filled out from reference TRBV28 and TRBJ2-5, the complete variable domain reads DVKVTQSSRYLVKRTGEKVFLECVQDMDHENMFWYRQDPGLGLRLIYFSYDVKMKEKGDIPEGYSVSREKKERFSLILESASTNQTSMYLCASGFGQKETQYFGPGTRLLVL.

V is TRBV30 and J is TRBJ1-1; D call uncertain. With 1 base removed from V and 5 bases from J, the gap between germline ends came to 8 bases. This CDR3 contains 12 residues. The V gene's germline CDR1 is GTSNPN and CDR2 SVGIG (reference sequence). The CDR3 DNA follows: TGTGCCTGGAGTGGGCAAAAGACTGAAGCTTTCTTT. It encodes CAWSGQKTEAFF.

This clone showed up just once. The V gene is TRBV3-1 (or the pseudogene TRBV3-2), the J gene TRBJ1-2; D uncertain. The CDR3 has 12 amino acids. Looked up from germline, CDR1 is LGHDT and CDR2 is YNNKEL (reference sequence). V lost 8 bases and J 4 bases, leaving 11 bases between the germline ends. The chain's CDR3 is CASFGRSYGYTF. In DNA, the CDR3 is TGTGCCAGCTTCGGGAGGAGCTATGGCTACACCTTC.

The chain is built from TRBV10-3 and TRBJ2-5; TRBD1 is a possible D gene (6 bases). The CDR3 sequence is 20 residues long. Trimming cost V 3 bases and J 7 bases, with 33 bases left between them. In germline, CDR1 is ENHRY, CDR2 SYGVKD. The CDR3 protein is CAISDSLPGAIHQDKGTQYF. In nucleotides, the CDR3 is TGTGCCATCAGTGACAGTCTCCCAGGGGCGATACACCAAGATAAGGGGACCCAGTACTTC.